These T cell receptor beta chains were read from a single sample in a study of patients and donors after allogeneic stem cell transplantation. TCRdb used MiXCR to reprocess the RT-PCR reads, holding one entry per CDR3 protein. This table has under 35,000 distinct CDR3 sequences, 30% to 40% appearing once. The specimen was blood, either unsorted or a sorted T cell fraction (not recorded which). The receptors shown here come from a human donor who was either an allogeneic HSCT recipient or a stem cell or donor lymphocyte infusion donor (not recorded which). It is not recorded whose cells these are; they may come from a transplant donor. Both conserved end residues are part of each CDR3. The order of the fields is CDR3 length, D gene, clone size, J gene, V gene, CDR3 DNA, CDR3 protein. A D gene is named only where the DNA matches it firmly. Size is omitted from some rows. Given values are once, few, many or a class for expanded clones.

14	TRBD1	-	TRBJ2-1	TRBV7-2	TGTGCCAGCAGCTTCAACAGGGGGAGCAATGAGCAGTTCTTC	CASSFNRGSNEQFF
18	TRBD1	few	TRBJ1-2	TRBV15	TGTGCCACCAGCAGAGCACGCGCAGGGCAGGGGGAAAGCTATGGCTACACCTTC	CATSRARAGQGESYGYTF
13	TRBD1	-	TRBJ2-1	TRBV15	TGTGCCACCGCAACAGGGGGAGTGAATGAGCAGTTCTTC	CATATGGVNEQFF
11	-	-	TRBJ1-3	TRBV12-3/TRBV12-4	TGTGCCAGCAGTACTGGAAACACCATATATTTT	CASSTGNTIYF
15	-	-	TRBJ1-2	TRBV15	TGTGCCACCAGCAGAGGGGATGGCAGGGTCTATGGCTACACCTTC	CATSRGDGRVYGYTF
13	-	-	TRBJ2-5	TRBV7-2	TGTGCCAGCAGCCCTCCCTCCCAAGAGACCCAGTACTTC	CASSPPSQETQYF
12	-	-	TRBJ2-2	TRBV10-3	TGTGCCTCGGAATCGGGTACCGGGGAGCTGTTTTTT	CASESGTGELFF
13	-	few	TRBJ1-5	TRBV5-5	TGTGCCAGCAGCTTCGGAGACAATCAGCCCCAGCATTTT	CASSFGDNQPQHF
14	-	once	TRBJ1-2	TRBV4-3	TGCGCCAGCAGCCAAGATCAGGGAGGCTATGGCTACACCTTC	CASSQDQGGYGYTF
11	-	few	TRBJ1-2	TRBV24-1	TGTGCCACCAGTGATTTTTATGGCTACACCTTC	CATSDFYGYTF
12	-	-	TRBJ1-1	TRBV7-9	TGTGCCAGCAGCTCGGAGGGCGGTGAAGCTTTCTTT	CASSSEGGEAFF
14	-	-	TRBJ1-1	TRBV7-2	TGTGCCAGCAGCTTGAAGGGAGGGCGCACTGAAGCTTTCTTT	CASSLKGGRTEAFF
15	-	many	TRBJ2-3	TRBV4-3	TGCGCCAGCAGCCGCAGCTACTCTAGCACAGATACGCAGTATTTT	CASSRSYSSTDTQYF
15	-	-	TRBJ1-2	TRBV4-3	TGCGCCAGCAGCCTAGACCCCCACCCGGGGGATGGCTACACCTTC	CASSLDPHPGDGYTF
13	-	-	TRBJ2-3	TRBV6-2/TRBV6-3	TGTGCCAGCAAGCGACGCCCCACAGATACGCAGTATTTT	CASKRRPTDTQYF
13	-	once	TRBJ1-6	TRBV6-1	TGTGCCAGCAGTACCACTACCGGTTCACCCCTCCACTTT	CASSTTTGSPLHF
13	-	few	TRBJ1-1	TRBV20-1	TGCAGTGCGAGAGGACCCGGGAACACTGAAGCTTTCTTT	CSARGPGNTEAFF
13	-	once	TRBJ1-5	TRBV6-2/TRBV6-3	TGTGCCAGCGCGAGGGCCGGCAATCAGCCCCAGCATTTT	CASARAGNQPQHF
17	TRBD1	-	TRBJ2-6	TRBV6-1	TGTGCCAGCAAAACTGGACAGGGAAGCTCTGGGGCCAACGTCCTGACTTTC	CASKTGQGSSGANVLTF
14	-	-	TRBJ2-7	TRBV15	TGTGCCACCAGCCCCAAGGGGTTAGAGTACGAGCAGTACTTC	CATSPKGLEYEQYF
20	-	many	TRBJ1-6	TRBV4-3	TGCGCCAGCAGCCTATCAAGATTTGTCCCCGGAAGCTCCTATAATTCACCCCTCCACTTT	CASSLSRFVPGSSYNSPLHF
14	TRBD2	-	TRBJ2-7	TRBV11-1	TGTGCCAGCAGCTTACACCGGGGGGGGGACGAGCAGTACTTC	CASSLHRGGDEQYF
16	-	-	TRBJ1-3	TRBV7-9	TGTGCCAGCAGCTTAGAAAGCGATAGCTCTGGAAACACCATATATTTT	CASSLESDSSGNTIYF